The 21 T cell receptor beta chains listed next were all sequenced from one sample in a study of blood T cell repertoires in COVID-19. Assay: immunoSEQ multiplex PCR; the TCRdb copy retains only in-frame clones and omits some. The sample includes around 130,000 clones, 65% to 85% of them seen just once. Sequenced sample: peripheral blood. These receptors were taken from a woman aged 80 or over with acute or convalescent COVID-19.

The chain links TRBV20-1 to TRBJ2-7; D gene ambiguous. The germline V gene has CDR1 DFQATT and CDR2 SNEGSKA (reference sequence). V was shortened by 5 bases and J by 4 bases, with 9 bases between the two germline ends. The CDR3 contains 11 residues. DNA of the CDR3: TGCAGTGCTCGCCGGGTTTACGAGCAGTACTTC. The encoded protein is CSARRVYEQYF.

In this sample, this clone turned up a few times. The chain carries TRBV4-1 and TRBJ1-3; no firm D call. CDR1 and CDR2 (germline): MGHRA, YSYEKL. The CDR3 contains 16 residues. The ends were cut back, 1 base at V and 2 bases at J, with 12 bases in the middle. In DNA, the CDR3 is TGCGCCAGCAGCCAAGTCGGGTCATTGGCTGGAAACACCATATATTTT. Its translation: CASSQVGSLAGNTIYF.

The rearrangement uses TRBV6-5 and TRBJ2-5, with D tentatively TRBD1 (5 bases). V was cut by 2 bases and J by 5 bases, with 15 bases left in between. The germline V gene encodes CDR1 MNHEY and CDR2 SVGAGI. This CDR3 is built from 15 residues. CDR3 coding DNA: TGTGCCAGCAGTTACCAGGGCGGAGTTCAGGAGACCCAGTACTTC. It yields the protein CASSYQGGVQETQYF.

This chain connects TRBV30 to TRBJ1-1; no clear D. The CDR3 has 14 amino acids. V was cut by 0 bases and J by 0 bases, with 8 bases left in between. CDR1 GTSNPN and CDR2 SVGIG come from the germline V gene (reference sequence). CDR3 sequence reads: CAWSVGLMNTEAFF. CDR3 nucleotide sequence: TGTGCCTGGAGTGTCGGACTGATGAACACTGAAGCTTTCTTT.

CDR3 bases: TGCGCCAGCAGCCAAGACCCCCGAAGAGGGGGCGTTCTACACTATGAGCAGTTCTTC. Encoded protein: CASSQDPRRGGVLHYEQFF. The chain joins TRBV4-1 to TRBJ2-1, with 7 bases lining up with TRBD1. Per germline, CDR1 MGHRA and CDR2 YSYEKL. Germline trimming cut 0 bases from V and 8 bases from J; bases unmatched to any gene: 19. The CDR3 has 19 residues.

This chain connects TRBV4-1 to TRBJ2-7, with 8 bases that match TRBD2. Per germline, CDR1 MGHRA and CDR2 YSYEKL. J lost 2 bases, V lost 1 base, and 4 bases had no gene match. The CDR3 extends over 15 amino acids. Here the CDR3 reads CASSQVLAVPYEQYF. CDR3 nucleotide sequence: TGCGCCAGCAGCCAAGTACTAGCGGTCCCCTACGAGCAGTACTTC.

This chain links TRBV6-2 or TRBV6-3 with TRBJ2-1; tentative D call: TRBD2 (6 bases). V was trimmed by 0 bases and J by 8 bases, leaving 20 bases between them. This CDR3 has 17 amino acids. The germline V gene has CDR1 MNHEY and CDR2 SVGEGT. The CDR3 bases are TGTGCCAGCAGTTACTCGAAGGGCGGGATCGGGACGGATGAGCAGTTCTTC. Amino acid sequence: CASSYSKGGIGTDEQFF.

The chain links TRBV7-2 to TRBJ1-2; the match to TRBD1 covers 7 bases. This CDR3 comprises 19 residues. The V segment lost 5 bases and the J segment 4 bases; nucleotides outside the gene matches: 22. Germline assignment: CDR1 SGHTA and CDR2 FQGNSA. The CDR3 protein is CASSTATGPRTFNFYGYTF. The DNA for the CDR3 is TGTGCCAGCAGCACCGCGACAGGGCCTAGAACCTTTAACTTCTATGGCTACACCTTC.

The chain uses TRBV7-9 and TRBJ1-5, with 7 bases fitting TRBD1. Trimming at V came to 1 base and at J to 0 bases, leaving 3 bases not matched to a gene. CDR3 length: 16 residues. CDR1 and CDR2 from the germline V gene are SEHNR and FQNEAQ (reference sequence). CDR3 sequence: CASSLGTGNSNQPQHF. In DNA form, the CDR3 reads TGTGCCAGCAGCTTAGGGACAGGCAATAGCAATCAGCCCCAGCATTTT.

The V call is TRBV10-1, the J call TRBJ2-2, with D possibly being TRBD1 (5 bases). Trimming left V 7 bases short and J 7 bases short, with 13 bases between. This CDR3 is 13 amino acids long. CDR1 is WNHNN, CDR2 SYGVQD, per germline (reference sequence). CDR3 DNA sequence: TGCGCCAGCAATAGGGGCCGAGGCGGGGAGCTGTTTTTT. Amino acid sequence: CASNRGRGGELFF.

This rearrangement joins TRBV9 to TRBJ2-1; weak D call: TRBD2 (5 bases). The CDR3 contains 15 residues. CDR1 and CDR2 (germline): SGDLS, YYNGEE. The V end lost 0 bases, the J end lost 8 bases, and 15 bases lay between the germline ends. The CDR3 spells CASSVGERKWYEQFF. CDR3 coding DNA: TGTGCCAGCAGCGTAGGAGAGCGGAAATGGTATGAGCAGTTCTTC.

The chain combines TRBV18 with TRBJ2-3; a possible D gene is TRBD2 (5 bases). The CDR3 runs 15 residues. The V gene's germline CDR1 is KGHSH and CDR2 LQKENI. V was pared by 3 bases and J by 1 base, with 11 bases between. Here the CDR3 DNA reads TGTGCCAGCTCACCTAAAAGGACTGGCACAGATACGCAGTATTTT. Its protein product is CASSPKRTGTDTQYF.

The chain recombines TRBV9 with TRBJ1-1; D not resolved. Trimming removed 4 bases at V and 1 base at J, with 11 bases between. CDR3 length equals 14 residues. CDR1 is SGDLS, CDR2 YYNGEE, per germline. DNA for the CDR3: TGTGCCAGCAGCCTATTAGGAGGGAACACTGAAGCTTTCTTT. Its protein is CASSLLGGNTEAFF.

CDR3 bases: TGTGCCAGTAGTATTTCCCAAATGAACACTGAAGCTTTCTTT. It is translated as CASSISQMNTEAFF. The chain employs TRBV19 and TRBJ1-1; no clear D. V lost 3 bases and J lost 0, with 8 bases in between. There are 14 residues in the CDR3. The germline V gene has CDR1 LNHDA and CDR2 SQIVND (reference sequence).

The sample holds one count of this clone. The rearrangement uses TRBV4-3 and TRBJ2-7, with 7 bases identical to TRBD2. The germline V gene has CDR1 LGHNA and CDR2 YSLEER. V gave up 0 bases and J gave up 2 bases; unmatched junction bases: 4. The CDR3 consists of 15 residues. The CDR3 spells CASSQEGGRAYEQYF. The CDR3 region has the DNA TGCGCCAGCAGCCAAGAGGGGGGGAGAGCCTACGAGCAGTACTTC.

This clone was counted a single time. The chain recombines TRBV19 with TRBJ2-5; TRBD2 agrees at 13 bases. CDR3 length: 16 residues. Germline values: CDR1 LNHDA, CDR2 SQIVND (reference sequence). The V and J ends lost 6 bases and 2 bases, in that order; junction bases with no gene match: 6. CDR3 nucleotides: TGTGCCAGTAGCAAAAGGACTAGCGGGGGACAAGAGACCCAGTACTTC. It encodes CASSKRTSGGQETQYF.

The chain's CDR3 is CASSEDGKLRQPQHF. The CDR3 nucleotides read TGTGCCAGCAGTGAAGACGGCAAACTACGTCAGCCCCAGCATTTT. This chain joins TRBV2 and TRBJ1-5; D call uncertain. V was shortened by 1 base and J by 6 bases, with 13 bases between the two germline ends. The CDR3 has 15 amino acids. Per germline, CDR1 SNHLY and CDR2 FYNNEI.

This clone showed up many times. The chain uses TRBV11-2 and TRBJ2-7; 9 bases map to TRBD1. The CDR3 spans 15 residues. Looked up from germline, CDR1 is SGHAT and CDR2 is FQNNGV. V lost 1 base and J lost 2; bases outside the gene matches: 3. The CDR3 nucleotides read TGTGCCAGCAGCTTAGTCCGGACAGGGGCCTACGAGCAGTACTTC. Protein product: CASSLVRTGAYEQYF.

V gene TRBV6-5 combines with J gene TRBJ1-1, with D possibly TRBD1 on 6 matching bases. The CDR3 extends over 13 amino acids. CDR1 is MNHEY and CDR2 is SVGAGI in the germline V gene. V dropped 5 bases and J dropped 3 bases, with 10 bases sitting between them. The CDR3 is CASSPRGYTEAFF. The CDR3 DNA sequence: TGTGCCAGCAGTCCCAGGGGTTACACTGAAGCTTTCTTT.

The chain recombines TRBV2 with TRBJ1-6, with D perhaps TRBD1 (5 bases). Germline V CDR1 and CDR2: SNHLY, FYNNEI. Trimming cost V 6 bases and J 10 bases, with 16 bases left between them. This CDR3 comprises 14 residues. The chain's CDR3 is CASRESGLGSPLHF. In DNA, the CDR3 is TGTGCCAGCAGGGAATCGGGACTTGGGTCACCCCTCCACTTT. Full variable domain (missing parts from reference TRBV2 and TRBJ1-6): EPEVTQTPSHQVTQMGQEVILRCVPISNHLYFYWYRQILGQKVEFLVSFYNNEISEKSEIFDDQFSVERPDGSNFTLKIRSTKLEDSAMYFCASRESGLGSPLHFGNGTRLTVT.

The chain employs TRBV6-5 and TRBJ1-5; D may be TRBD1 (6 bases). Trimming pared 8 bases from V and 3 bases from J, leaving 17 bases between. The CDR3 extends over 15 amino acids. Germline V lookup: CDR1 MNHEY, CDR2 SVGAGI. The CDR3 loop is CASRVRGTANQPQHF. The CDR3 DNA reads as TGTGCCAGCCGGGTGAGGGGGACGGCCAATCAGCCCCAGCATTTT.